The clone carrying this T cell receptor (beta chain) was detected only a few times. This CDR3 comprises 14 residues. CDR1 and CDR2 from the germline V gene are DFQATT and SNEGSKA (reference sequence). Germline trimming cut 3 bases from V and 1 base from J; bases unmatched to any gene: 3. TCRdb re-called the RT-PCR reads with MiXCR, one entry per CDR3 protein. Of about 160,000 distinct CDR3 sequences detected, about 32% appear once; the ten largest clones hold roughly 3.2%. The record originates from a study of patients and donors after allogeneic stem cell transplantation. The TCR comes from a human donor who was either an allogeneic HSCT recipient or a stem cell or donor lymphocyte infusion donor (not recorded which). It is not recorded whose cells these are; they may come from a transplant donor. The V and J genes are TRBV20-1 and TRBJ2-7; TRBD2 agrees at 10 bases. The sequenced sample was blood, either unsorted or a sorted T cell fraction (not recorded which). The CDR3 here is CSASGTSDSYEQYF. In nucleotides, the CDR3 is TGCAGTGCTAGTGGGACTAGCGATTCCTACGAGCAGTACTTC.